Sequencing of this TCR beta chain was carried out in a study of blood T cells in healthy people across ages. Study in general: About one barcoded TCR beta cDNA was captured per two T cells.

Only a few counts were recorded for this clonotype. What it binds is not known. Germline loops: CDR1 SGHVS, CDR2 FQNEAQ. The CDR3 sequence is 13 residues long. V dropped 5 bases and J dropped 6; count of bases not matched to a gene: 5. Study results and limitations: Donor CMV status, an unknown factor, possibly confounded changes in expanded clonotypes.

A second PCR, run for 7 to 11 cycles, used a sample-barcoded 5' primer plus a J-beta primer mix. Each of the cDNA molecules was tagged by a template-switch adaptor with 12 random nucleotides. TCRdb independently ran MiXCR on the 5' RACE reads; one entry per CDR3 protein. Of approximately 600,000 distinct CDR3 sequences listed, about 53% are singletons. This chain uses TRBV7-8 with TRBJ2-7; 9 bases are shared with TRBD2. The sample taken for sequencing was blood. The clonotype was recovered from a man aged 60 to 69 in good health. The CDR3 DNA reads TGTGCCAGCAGCCCGGGACTAGCTGGCGAGCAGTACTTC. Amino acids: CASSPGLAGEQYF.